This TCR beta chain was retrieved from a study of T cell responses to AZD1222 COVID-19 vaccine. Second-dose recipients at about 4 or about 12 weeks were treated as one pooled group. The CDR3 extends over 17 amino acids. The V gene's germline CDR1 is LNHDA and CDR2 SQIVND (reference sequence). The study, taken as a whole, reports: Mostly white British, mostly female donors; authors suggested clonal diversity may be underestimated. The CD4 TCRs associated with vaccination extended across spike and predominated at 160-218 and 743-854.

Measured with immunoSEQ multiplex PCR; TCRdb has only the in-frame clones, and not every one. The sample gives just over 90,000 clones, around 87% of which show up once; about 2.7% is in the top ten. Comment on this clone: Its antigen is still unknown. The germline gene is not matched at one end of the junction; a read error may be the cause.

This TCR derives from an adult who received the AZD1222 COVID-19 vaccine. The chain recombines TRBV19 with TRBJ2-3, with 10 bases aligning to TRBD2. The source was peripheral blood, collected 28 days after the second AZD1222 dose. CDR3 sequence (DNA): TGTGCCAGTAGTCTAGATCTAGCGGGAGTGGGTGCAGATACGCAGTATTTT. It translates to CASSLDLAGVGADTQYF.